The clone carrying this T cell receptor (beta chain) was observed once. Antigen: not known. The sample comes from a study of blood T cells in healthy people across ages. Study results and limitations: Estimates drawn from one million T cells were deemed to understate diversity.

Roughly 10 milliliters was the volume of peripheral blood drawn from each donor. Sample-barcoded 5' priming and a J-beta primer mix drove a second PCR of roughly 7 to 11 cycles. TCRdb reanalysed the 5' RACE reads using MiXCR and keeps one entry per CDR3 protein. Of approximately 1.5 million distinct CDR3 sequences listed, 35% to 45% are singletons. The sample comprised blood. This receptor was taken from a woman under 30 in good health.

This CDR3 reads CASSRRGGAANEKLFF. Written as DNA, the CDR3 is TGTGCCAGCAGCCGCCGAGGGGGGGCCGCTAATGAAAAACTGTTTTTT. The chain joins TRBV6-1 to TRBJ1-4; possibly TRBD1 for D (6 bases). The V gene's germline CDR1 is MNHNS and CDR2 SASEGT. The CDR3 has 16 amino acids. Trimming took 6 bases from V and 3 from J, leaving 17 bases between them.